Here is one T cell receptor beta chain with its context. Its antigen is not identified. The data originate from a study of cytomegalovirus exposure and HLA in healthy donors. Broader study findings: Across all donors, roughly uniform sequencing depth was an assumption of the presence/absence analyses.

The V end lost 0 bases, the J end lost 6 bases, and 12 bases lay between the germline ends. Germline V gene data show CDR1 as MNHEY and CDR2 as SVGAGI. This CDR3 is built from 16 residues. Researchers ran the PCR with 60 Vbeta and 13 Jbeta primers. In the original workflow: A follow-up analysis tallied tens of millions of unique TCR beta chains, roughly 11 million shared. TCRdb's table, derived via immunoSEQ multiplex PCR, lists solely in-frame clones and lacks some. V and J calls plus clone size are reproduced from that table; the DNA served to infer D and trimming. The sample lists some 220,000 clones, roughly 79% occurring once.

The gene calls are TRBV6-5 and TRBJ1-6; D is perhaps TRBD1 (6 bases). The material sequenced was PBMCs. This sequence originates from a woman in her thirties or forties in good health and CMV-seronegative. CDR3 bases: TGTGCCAGCAGTTACTCGCCAGGGACACTTAATTCACCCCTCCACTTT. As protein: CASSYSPGTLNSPLHF.